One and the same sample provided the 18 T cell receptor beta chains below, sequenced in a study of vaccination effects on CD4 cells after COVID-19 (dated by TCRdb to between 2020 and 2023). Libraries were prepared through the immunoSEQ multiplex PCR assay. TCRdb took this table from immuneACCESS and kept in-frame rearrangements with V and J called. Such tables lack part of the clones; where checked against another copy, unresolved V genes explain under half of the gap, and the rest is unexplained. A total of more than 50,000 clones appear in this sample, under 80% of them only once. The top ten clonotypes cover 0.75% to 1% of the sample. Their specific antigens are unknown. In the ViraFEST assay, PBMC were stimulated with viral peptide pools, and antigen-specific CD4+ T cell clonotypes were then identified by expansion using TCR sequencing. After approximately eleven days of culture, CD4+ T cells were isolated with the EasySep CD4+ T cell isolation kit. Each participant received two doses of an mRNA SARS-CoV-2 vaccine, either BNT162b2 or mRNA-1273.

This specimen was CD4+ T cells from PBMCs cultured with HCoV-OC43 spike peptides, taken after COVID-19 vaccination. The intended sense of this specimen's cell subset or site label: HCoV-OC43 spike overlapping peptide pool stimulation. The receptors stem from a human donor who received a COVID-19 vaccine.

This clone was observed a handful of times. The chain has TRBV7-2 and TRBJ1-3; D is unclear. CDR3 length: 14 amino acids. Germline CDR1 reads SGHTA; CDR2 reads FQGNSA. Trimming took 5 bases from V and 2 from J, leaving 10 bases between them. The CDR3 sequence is CASSLKTPGNTIYF. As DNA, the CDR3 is TGTGCCAGCAGCCTGAAAACCCCTGGAAACACCATATATTTT.

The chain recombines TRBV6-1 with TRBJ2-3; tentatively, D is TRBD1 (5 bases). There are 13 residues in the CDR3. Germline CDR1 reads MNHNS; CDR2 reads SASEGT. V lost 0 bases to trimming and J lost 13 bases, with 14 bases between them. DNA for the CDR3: TGTGCCAGCAGTGAAGCTGGCAGGGCGCCCGAGTATTTT. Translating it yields CASSEAGRAPEYF.

The CDR3: CASSEGLGPTNQFF. In nucleotides, the CDR3 is TGTGCCAGCAGTGAGGGGCTGGGACCGACTAATCAGTTCTTC. The chain combines TRBV2 with TRBJ2-1, with D tentatively TRBD1 or TRBD2 (5 bases each). Trimming shortened V by 3 bases and J by 13 bases, and 19 bases separated the two germline ends. This CDR3 is built from 14 residues. Germline V gene sequence: CDR1 SNHLY, CDR2 FYNNEI. The variable domain in full, completed from reference TRBV2 and TRBJ2-1, reads EPEVTQTPSHQVTQMGQEVILRCVPISNHLYFYWYRQILGQKVEFLVSFYNNEISEKSEIFDDQFSVERPDGSNFTLKIRSTKLEDSAMYFCASSEGLGPTNQFFGPGTRLTVL.

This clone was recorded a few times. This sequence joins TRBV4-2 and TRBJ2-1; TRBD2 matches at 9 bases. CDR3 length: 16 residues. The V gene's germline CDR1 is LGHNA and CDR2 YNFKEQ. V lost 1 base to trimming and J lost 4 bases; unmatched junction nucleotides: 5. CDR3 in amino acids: CASSQAGTSFYNEQFF. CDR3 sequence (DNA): TGTGCCAGCAGCCAAGCCGGGACTAGCTTTTACAATGAGCAGTTCTTC.

CDR3 coding DNA: TGTGCCAGCAGACGGACGGGCGGGAGAAATACGCAGTATTTT. The encoded protein is CASRRTGGRNTQYF. V gene TRBV7-2 combines with J gene TRBJ2-3; TRBD2 agrees at 7 bases. The CDR3 extends over 14 amino acids. Trimming removed 6 bases from V and 7 bases from J; junction bases left unmatched: 10. Germline V lookup: CDR1 SGHTA, CDR2 FQGNSA.

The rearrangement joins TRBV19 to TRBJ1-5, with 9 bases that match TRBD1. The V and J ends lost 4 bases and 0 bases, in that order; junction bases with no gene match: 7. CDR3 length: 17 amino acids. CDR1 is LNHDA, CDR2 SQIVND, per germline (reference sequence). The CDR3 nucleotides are TGTGCCAGTAGTAGCCGACAGGGGGGGATTAGCAATCAGCCCCAGCATTTT. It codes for CASSSRQGGISNQPQHF.

DNA of the CDR3: TGTGCCAGCAGTTTTCGTCAGGGCTATGGCTACACCTTC. It encodes CASSFRQGYGYTF. The rearrangement joins TRBV12-3 or TRBV12-4 to TRBJ1-2; maybe TRBD1 (5 bases). This CDR3 comprises 13 residues. V gave up 3 bases and J gave up 4 bases, with 9 bases separating them.

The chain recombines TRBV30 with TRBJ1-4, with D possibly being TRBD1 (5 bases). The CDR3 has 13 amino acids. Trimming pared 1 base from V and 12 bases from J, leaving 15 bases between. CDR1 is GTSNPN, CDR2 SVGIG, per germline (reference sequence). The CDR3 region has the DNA TGTGCCTGGAGTGGTTGGAGGGGAGGAGAACTGTTTTTT. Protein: CAWSGWRGGELFF.

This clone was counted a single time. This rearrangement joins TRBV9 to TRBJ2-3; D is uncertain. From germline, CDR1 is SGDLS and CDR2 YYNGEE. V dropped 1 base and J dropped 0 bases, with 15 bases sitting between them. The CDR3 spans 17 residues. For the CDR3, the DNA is TGTGCCAGCAGCGTATTGTCCTGGTCACGTAGCACAGATACGCAGTATTTT. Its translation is CASSVLSWSRSTDTQYF. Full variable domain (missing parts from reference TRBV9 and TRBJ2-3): DSGVTQTPKHLITATGQRVTLRCSPRSGDLSVYWYQQSLDQGLQFLIQYYNGEERAKGNILERFSAQQFPDLHSELNLSSLELGDSALYFCASSVLSWSRSTDTQYFGPGTRLTVL.

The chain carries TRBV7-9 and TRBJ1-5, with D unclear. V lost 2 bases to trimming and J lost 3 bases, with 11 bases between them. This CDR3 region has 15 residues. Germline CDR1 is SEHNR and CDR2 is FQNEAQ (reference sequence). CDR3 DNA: TGTGCCAGCAGCTTAAAAAAGACTGTCAATCAGCCCCAGCATTTT. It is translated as CASSLKKTVNQPQHF. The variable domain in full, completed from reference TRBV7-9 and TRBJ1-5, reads DTGVSQNPRHKITKRGQNVTFRCDPISEHNRLYWYRQTLGQGPEFLTYFQNEAQLEKSRLLSDRFSAERPKGSFSTLEIQRTEQGDSAMYLCASSLKKTVNQPQHFGDGTRLSIL.

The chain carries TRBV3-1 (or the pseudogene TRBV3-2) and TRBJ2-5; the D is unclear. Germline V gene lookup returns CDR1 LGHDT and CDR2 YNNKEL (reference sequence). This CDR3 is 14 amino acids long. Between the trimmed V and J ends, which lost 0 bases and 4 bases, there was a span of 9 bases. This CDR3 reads CASSQEWGSETQYF. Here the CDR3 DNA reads TGTGCCAGCAGCCAAGAATGGGGTTCAGAGACCCAGTACTTC.

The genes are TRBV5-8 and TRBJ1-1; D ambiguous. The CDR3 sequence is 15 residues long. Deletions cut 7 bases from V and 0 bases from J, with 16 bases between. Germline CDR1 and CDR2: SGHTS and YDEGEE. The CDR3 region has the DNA TGTGCCAGCCCCCAGATACCGGTTGTGAACACTGAAGCTTTCTTT. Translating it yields CASPQIPVVNTEAFF.

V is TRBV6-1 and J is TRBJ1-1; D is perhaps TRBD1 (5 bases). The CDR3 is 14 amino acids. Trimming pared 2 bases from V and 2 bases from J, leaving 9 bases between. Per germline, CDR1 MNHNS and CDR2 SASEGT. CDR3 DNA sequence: TGTGCCAGCAGTGAATGGGGGGGAAACACTGAAGCTTTCTTT. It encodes CASSEWGGNTEAFF.

CDR3 DNA: TGCGCCAGCAGCCCGGGGCTGATAATGAACACTGAAGCTTTCTTT. Encoded protein: CASSPGLIMNTEAFF. The J gene is TRBJ1-1, the V gene TRBV5-1; D might be TRBD1 (5 bases). CDR1 and CDR2 (germline): SGHRS, YFSETQ. CDR3 size: 15 residues. With 4 bases removed from V and 0 bases from J, the gap between germline ends came to 13 bases.

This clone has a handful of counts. The CDR3 sequence is CATSDPLNTGELFF. The CDR3 nucleotides read TGTGCCACCAGTGACCCCCTGAACACCGGGGAGCTGTTTTTT. The chain has TRBV24-1 and TRBJ2-2; D gene unclear. The CDR3 covers 14 residues. Trimming left V 4 bases short and J 1 base short, with 6 bases between. Germline lookup yields CDR1 KGHDR and CDR2 SFDVKD.

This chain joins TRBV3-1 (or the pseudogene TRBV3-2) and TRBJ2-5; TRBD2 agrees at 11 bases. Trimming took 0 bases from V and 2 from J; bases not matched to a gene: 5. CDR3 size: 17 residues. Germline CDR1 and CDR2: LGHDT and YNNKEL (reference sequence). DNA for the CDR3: TGTGCCAGCAGCCAAGATCGGACTAGCGGGTTACAAGAGACCCAGTACTTC. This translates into CASSQDRTSGLQETQYF.

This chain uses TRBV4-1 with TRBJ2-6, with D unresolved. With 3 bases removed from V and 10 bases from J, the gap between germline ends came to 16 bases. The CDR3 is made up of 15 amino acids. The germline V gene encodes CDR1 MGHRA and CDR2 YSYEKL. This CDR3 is CASSQLRFSRNVLTF. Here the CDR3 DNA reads TGCGCCAGCAGCCAGCTACGGTTTTCCCGTAACGTCCTGACTTTC.

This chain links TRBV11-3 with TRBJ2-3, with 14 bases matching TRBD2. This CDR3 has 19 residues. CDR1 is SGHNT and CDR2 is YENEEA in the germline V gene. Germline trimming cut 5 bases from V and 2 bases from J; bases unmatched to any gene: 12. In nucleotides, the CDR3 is TGTGCCAGCAGCCAGGGACTAGCGGGGGCCGGAAGAACCACAGATACGCAGTATTTT. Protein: CASSQGLAGAGRTTDTQYF.